The 17 T cell receptor beta chains reported below all come from one sample, sequenced in a study of Ad26.COV2.S vaccination and SARS-CoV-2 variants (dated by TCRdb to about 2021). Taken with the paper, the label for time point translates to: individuals recovered from natural SARS-CoV-2 infection. Receptor amplification or capture employed the immunoSEQ multiplex PCR assay. The immuneACCESS repertoire file appears here via TCRdb, limited to in-frame rearrangements. These files lack a portion of the clones; in checked studies, under half of the deficit traces to unresolved V genes, and the cause of the others is not known. This sample comprises more than 150,000 clones, around nine tenths of them detected only once. The top ten clonotypes cover about 5.9% of the sample. This sample comprised peripheral blood, obtained after recovery from COVID-19. The receptors were sampled from a human donor who had recovered from COVID-19.

The genes are TRBV28 and TRBJ1-2, with TRBD1 as a possible D gene (6 bases). Germline V gene data show CDR1 as MDHEN and CDR2 as SYDVKM. The CDR3 is 14 residues long. The ends were cut back, 2 bases at V and 3 bases at J, with 10 bases in the middle. The DNA of the CDR3 is TGTGCCAGCAGTTTACGGGGGCACGACTATGGCTACACCTTC. Translating it yields CASSLRGHDYGYTF.

The chain joins TRBV19 to TRBJ1-1; D perhaps matches TRBD1 (5 bases). Germline V gene sequence: CDR1 LNHDA, CDR2 SQIVND (reference sequence). V shed 6 bases and J shed 3 bases, with 23 bases lying between them. The CDR3 consists of 17 residues. CDR3 loop: CASSPSGRFQADTEAFF. CDR3 nucleotide sequence: TGTGCCAGTAGCCCATCGGGACGTTTTCAGGCGGACACTGAAGCTTTCTTT.

The chain is built from TRBV7-6 and TRBJ2-3; D unclear. V dropped 3 bases and J dropped 0 bases, with 10 bases sitting between them. This CDR3 region has 15 residues. Germline V lookup: CDR1 SGHVS, CDR2 FNYEAQ. The chain's CDR3 is CASSFADDSTDTQYF. CDR3 nucleotide sequence: TGTGCCAGCAGCTTCGCGGATGATAGCACAGATACGCAGTATTTT. The full variable domain, in which reference TRBV7-6 and TRBJ2-3 provide the parts outside the CDR3, is GAGVSQSPRYKVTKRGQDVALRCDPISGHVSLYWYRQALGQGPEFLTYFNYEAQQDKSGLPNDRFSAERPEGSISTLTIQRTEQRDSAMYRCASSFADDSTDTQYFGPGTRLTVL.

This rearrangement joins TRBV6-5 to TRBJ1-2; perhaps TRBD1 as D (5 bases). Per germline, CDR1 MNHEY and CDR2 SVGAGI. The CDR3 has 13 amino acids. V was pared by 4 bases and J by 2 bases, with 8 bases between. The CDR3 loop is CASSSRDNYGYTF. The CDR3 DNA follows: TGTGCCAGCAGTTCCCGGGACAACTATGGCTACACCTTC.

This rearrangement joins TRBV9 to TRBJ1-6; 7 bases fit TRBD1. Germline values: CDR1 SGDLS, CDR2 YYNGEE. CDR3 length equals 15 residues. Trimming at V came to 2 bases and at J to 10 bases, leaving 9 bases not matched to a gene. CDR3 in amino acids: CASSVDIQGRSPLHF. The CDR3 DNA reads TGTGCCAGCAGCGTCGACATACAGGGGAGATCACCCCTCCACTTT.

The rearrangement links TRBV9 to TRBJ2-3; D uncertain. CDR1 is SGDLS, CDR2 YYNGEE, per germline. The CDR3 length is 14 residues. Between the trimmed V and J ends, which lost 1 base and 2 bases, there was a span of 8 bases. The CDR3 reads CASSVRAPTDTQYF. The CDR3 DNA reads as TGTGCCAGCAGCGTAAGGGCTCCCACAGATACGCAGTATTTT.

The J gene is TRBJ2-5, the V gene TRBV29-1, with TRBD1 matching 8 bases. The CDR3 spans 17 residues. Trimming took 1 base from V and 1 from J; bases not matched to a gene: 11. Germline V gene sequence: CDR1 SQVTM, CDR2 ANQGSEA. CDR3 in DNA: TGCAGCGTTGAAGGGACAGGGTATTTGGTATCCCAAGAGACCCAGTACTTC. It codes for CSVEGTGYLVSQETQYF.

This chain uses TRBV19 with TRBJ2-1; tentatively, D is TRBD2 (5 bases). Germline CDR1 is LNHDA and CDR2 is SQIVND (reference sequence). V lost 6 bases to trimming and J lost 3 bases, with 9 bases between them. The CDR3 sequence is 13 residues long. The CDR3: CASSLAGYNEQFF. CDR3 bases: TGTGCCAGTAGCCTAGCAGGCTACAATGAGCAGTTCTTC. The full variable domain, with the rest looked up from reference TRBV19 and TRBJ2-1, is DGGITQSPKYLFRKEGQNVTLSCEQNLNHDAMYWYRQDPGQGLRLIYYSQIVNDFQKGDIAEGYSVSREKKESFPLTVTSAQKNPTAFYLCASSLAGYNEQFFGPGTRLTVL.

The chain combines TRBV6-5 with TRBJ1-6, with TRBD1 matching over 8 bases. Per the germline V gene, CDR1 is MNHEY and CDR2 is SVGAGI. V was clipped by 7 bases and J by 7 bases; unmatched bases: 9. This CDR3 comprises 15 residues. The CDR3 here is CASTQAWTGNSPLHF. In DNA form, the CDR3 reads TGTGCCAGCACCCAAGCCTGGACAGGGAATTCACCCCTCCACTTT.

The gene calls are TRBV12-3 or TRBV12-4 and TRBJ2-7; D may be TRBD2 (5 bases). Trimming shortened V by 10 bases and J by 5 bases, and 18 bases separated the two germline ends. The CDR3 has 13 residues. The CDR3 is CATGLRGMNEQYF. The CDR3, as DNA: TGTGCCACCGGCCTCAGAGGGATGAACGAGCAGTACTTC.

This clone was seen only once. This rearrangement joins TRBV7-8 to TRBJ2-1; 9 bases map to TRBD2. The junction had 1 base not matched to a gene; V was cut back by 6 bases and J by 1 base. Germline values: CDR1 SGHVS, CDR2 FQNEAQ. This CDR3 comprises 14 residues. The DNA for the CDR3 is TGTGCCAGCAGTCTAGCGGGGTCCTACAATGAGCAGTTCTTC. Protein sequence: CASSLAGSYNEQFF.

The J gene is TRBJ2-3, the V gene TRBV14, with 9 bases matching TRBD1. J lost 3 bases, V lost 4 bases, and 11 bases had no gene match. Germline assignment: CDR1 SGHDN and CDR2 FVKESK. This CDR3 has 17 residues. The CDR3 DNA reads TGTGCCAGCAGCCTTCGTACAGGGGGCGTAGGTACAGATACGCAGTATTTT. This encodes CASSLRTGGVGTDTQYF.

The rearrangement joins TRBV30 to TRBJ2-5; weak D call: TRBD2 (6 bases). Trimming removed 0 bases from V and 9 bases from J, with 17 bases in between. This CDR3 is 14 amino acids long. CDR1 and CDR2 from the germline V gene are GTSNPN and SVGIG (reference sequence). CDR3 in amino acids: CAWSVTGRWGAQYF. CDR3 DNA: TGTGCCTGGAGTGTCACAGGCCGATGGGGGGCCCAGTACTTC.

The rearrangement joins TRBV5-4 to TRBJ1-1, with 7 bases fitting TRBD1. The germline V gene encodes CDR1 SGHNT and CDR2 YYREEE (reference sequence). Trimming took 4 bases from V and 3 from J; bases not matched to a gene: 12. CDR3 length equals 16 residues. The CDR3 reads CASSLSDRLLHTEAFF. In DNA form, the CDR3 reads TGTGCCAGCAGCCTCTCGGACAGGCTGCTGCACACTGAAGCTTTCTTT.

This clone is a singleton in its sample. The V and J genes are TRBV2 and TRBJ1-2; D might be TRBD1 (5 bases). This CDR3 is built from 15 residues. From germline, CDR1 is SNHLY and CDR2 FYNNEI. V lost 4 bases and J lost 4, with 16 bases in between. This CDR3 reads CASSVGGTVSYGYTF. In nucleotides, the CDR3 is TGTGCCAGCAGTGTGGGAGGGACCGTCAGCTATGGCTACACCTTC.

The count of this clone is one. V gene TRBV9 combines with J gene TRBJ2-7; TRBD1 agrees at 11 bases. The CDR3 is 15 residues long. Trimming cost V 0 bases and J 3 bases; bases outside gene matches: 2. Germline CDR1 SGDLS, CDR2 YYNGEE. CDR3 region: CASSVAGQGGYEQYF. The CDR3 DNA reads TGTGCCAGCAGCGTAGCGGGACAGGGGGGCTACGAGCAGTACTTC.

Turning to this clone: In the same sample, other DNA sequences code for this CDR3. This chain uses TRBV18 with TRBJ1-1; D call uncertain. The CDR3 is 13 residues long. The V end lost 3 bases, the J end lost 1 base, and 6 bases lay between the germline ends. Per the germline V gene, CDR1 is KGHSH and CDR2 is LQKENI. For the CDR3, the DNA is TGTGCCAGCTCACCCGGGCCGAACACTGAAGCTTTCTTT. Encoded protein: CASSPGPNTEAFF. The full variable domain, completed using reference TRBV18 and TRBJ1-1, is NAGVMQNPRHLVRRRGQEARLRCSPMKGHSHVYWYRQLPEEGLKFMVYLQKENIIDESGMPKERFSAEFPKEGPSILRIQQVVRGDSAAYFCASSPGPNTEAFFGQGTRLTVV.